The 2 T cell receptor beta chains reported below all come from one sample, sequenced in a study of cytomegalovirus exposure and HLA in healthy donors. Vbeta (60) and Jbeta (13) primers were used in the PCR. Clones were read by immunoSEQ multiplex PCR, and TCRdb kept only the in-frame ones, dropping some. The repertoire has 150,000 to 200,000 clones, approximately 73% of them found once; the top ten carry about 2.5%. The specimen was PBMCs. Receptors originate from a woman aged 30 to 39 in good health and CMV-seropositive.

The J gene is TRBJ2-2, the V gene TRBV28; D gene ambiguous. Trimming removed 7 bases at V and 5 bases at J, with 11 bases between. The germline V gene has CDR1 MDHEN and CDR2 SYDVKM. The CDR3 sequence is 13 residues long. CDR3 in amino acids: CASKIVPTGELFF. The CDR3 DNA is TGTGCCAGCAAAATAGTTCCTACCGGGGAGCTGTTTTTT.

The gene calls are TRBV4-2 and TRBJ2-2; 7 bases map to TRBD2. This CDR3 has 19 residues. The germline V gene has CDR1 LGHNA and CDR2 YNFKEQ. V was clipped by 3 bases and J by 0 bases; unmatched bases: 13. The CDR3 DNA reads as TGTGCCAGCAGCCAGGGGGGGACGGGGGTACGAACGAACACCGGGGAGCTGTTTTTT. Its translation: CASSQGGTGVRTNTGELFF.